This TCR beta chain was recorded in a study of blood T cell repertoires in COVID-19. Study context: Sites in the United States, Italy and Spain provided acute and convalescent COVID-19 samples.

Authors' analysis steps: Researchers report that nucleated cell counts were estimated from reference gene primer amplification. Profiling relied on immunoSEQ multiplex PCR, and the TCRdb table lists in-frame clones only, not all of them. The V and J calls and clone size come from that table; D and trimming were worked out from the DNA. Among about 140,000 clones listed, over 70% were seen once. The receptor's source is a woman aged 55-70 years with acute or convalescent COVID-19. The sequenced sample consisted of peripheral blood.

The CDR3 sequence is CASSPTTVGDTQYF. The CDR3 DNA is TGTGCCAGCAGCCCCACGACAGTAGGAGATACGCAGTATTTT. The chain has TRBV7-9 and TRBJ2-3; a possible D gene is TRBD1 (5 bases). The V gene's germline CDR1 is SEHNR and CDR2 FQNEAQ (reference sequence). This CDR3 contains 14 residues. Between the trimmed V and J ends, which lost 5 bases and 5 bases, there was a span of 14 bases.